These 9 T cell receptor beta chains were sequenced from one sample in a study of regulatory T cells in long-lasting Graves disease. Documented time point: newly diagnosed GD, antithyroid drugs for less than 3 months. PBMCs were the source of the RNA used for TCR sequencing. Both iRepertoire HTBI primers and Arm-PCR of CDR3 regions were used to build the TCR beta libraries. TCRdb re-called the multiplex PCR reads through MiXCR, storing one row per CDR3 protein. This sample has around 500,000 distinct CDR3 sequences, with around 12% found just once. These data also formed part of another study, on T cells in Graves' hyperthyroidism and ophthalmopathy.

Specimen: peripheral blood mononuclear cells (PBMCs), collected at new diagnosis, from a patient treated with antithyroid drugs. The receptors shown here come from a woman in her 30s with Graves disease.

This clonotype came up many times. The V call is TRBV15, the J call TRBJ2-3, with 8 nucleotides matching TRBD2. The CDR3 has 17 amino acids. Germline CDR1 LNHNV, CDR2 YYDKDF (reference sequence). The trim removed 0 bases at V and 6 bases at J, leaving 11 bases unmatched. CDR3 protein: CATSRDGGTSTLDTQYF. The CDR3 coding sequence is TGTGCCACCAGCAGAGATGGGGGGACTAGTACGTTGGATACGCAGTATTTT.

This clonotype was counted a few times. The V gene is TRBV6-2 or TRBV6-3, the J gene TRBJ2-1; 9 bases are a match to TRBD2. This CDR3 spans 16 amino acids. Unmatched junction bases numbered 10, after V lost 8 bases and J lost 2 bases. Germline CDR1 is MNHEY and CDR2 is SVGEGT. CDR3 loop: CASLTLLAGPYNEQFF. CDR3 coding DNA: TGTGCCAGCCTTACGCTTCTAGCGGGGCCCTACAATGAGCAGTTCTTC.

This clonotype was counted at least ten times. The chain couples TRBV7-3 to TRBJ2-1; 8 bases are shared with TRBD2. This CDR3 is 15 amino acids long. V dropped 0 bases and J dropped 6; count of bases not matched to a gene: 4. Germline V gene sequence: CDR1 SGHTA, CDR2 FQGTGA. The DNA for the CDR3 is TGTGCCAGCAGCTTAACTTCGGCGGGAGGCAATGAGCAGTTCTTC. This gives the protein CASSLTSAGGNEQFF. Based on the CDR3 plus reference TRBV7-3 and TRBJ2-1, the full variable domain is GAGVSQTPSNKVTEKGKYVELRCDPISGHTALYWYRQSLGQGPEFLIYFQGTGAADDSGLPNDRFFAVRPEGSVSTLKIQRTERGDSAVYLCASSLTSAGGNEQFFGPGTRLTVL.

This clonotype has a count of ten or more. This sequence joins TRBV20-1 and TRBJ2-2; D is perhaps TRBD1 or TRBD2 (5 bases each). CDR1 is DFQATT and CDR2 is SNEGSKA in the germline V gene (reference sequence). V gave up 6 bases and J gave up 2 bases, with 19 bases separating them. The CDR3 contains 16 residues. The CDR3 region is CSANLLGTYNTGELFF. CDR3 DNA sequence: TGCAGTGCCAACCTATTAGGGACCTACAACACCGGGGAGCTGTTTTTT.

This clonotype was seen many times. The chain combines TRBV7-2 with TRBJ1-2, with 7 bases identical to TRBD1. Germline CDR1 and CDR2: SGHTA and FQGNSA. The V and J ends lost 2 bases and 4 bases, in that order; junction bases with no gene match: 10. The CDR3 spans 16 residues. The CDR3, as DNA: TGTGCCAGCAGCTTAATCCCACAGGGGACTTCCTATGGCTACACCTTC. It specifies CASSLIPQGTSYGYTF.

The chain is built from TRBV29-1 and TRBJ2-2, with 7 bases aligning to TRBD1. The CDR3 totals 13 residues. The V gene end was trimmed by 5 bases and the J gene end by 4 bases; junction bases not matched to a gene: 4. Germline V lookup: CDR1 SQVTM, CDR2 ANQGSEA. Here the CDR3 reads CSVLTGATGELFF. The CDR3 region has the DNA TGCAGCGTTCTTACAGGGGCCACCGGGGAGCTGTTTTTT.

The chain uses TRBV5-1 and TRBJ1-2; D not certain. V dropped 7 bases and J dropped 8 bases, with 21 bases sitting between them. Germline CDR1 and CDR2: SGHRS and YFSETQ. The CDR3 sequence is 14 residues long. This CDR3 reads CASSSSLSLGGYTF. CDR3 DNA: TGCGCCAGCTCCTCAAGCCTTAGCTTGGGGGGCTACACCTTC.

This clonotype was observed at least ten times. The chain has TRBV19 and TRBJ1-2, with 7 bases fitting TRBD1. Trimming at V came to 5 bases and at J to 5 bases, leaving 5 bases not matched to a gene. Germline CDR1 reads LNHDA; CDR2 reads SQIVND (reference sequence). This CDR3 has 13 amino acids. The CDR3 spells CASSVNRGYGYTF. In DNA form, the CDR3 reads TGTGCCAGTAGTGTGAACAGGGGTTATGGCTACACCTTC.

This clonotype appeared a few times. The CDR3 DNA reads TGCAGTGCCTCACCGACCGTGAGGCAGTTCTTC. Encoded protein: CSASPTVRQFF. The chain couples TRBV20-1 to TRBJ2-1, with D uncertain. Looked up from germline, CDR1 is DFQATT and CDR2 is SNEGSKA (reference sequence). This CDR3 has 11 amino acids. Trimming pared 6 bases from V and 12 bases from J, leaving 15 bases between.